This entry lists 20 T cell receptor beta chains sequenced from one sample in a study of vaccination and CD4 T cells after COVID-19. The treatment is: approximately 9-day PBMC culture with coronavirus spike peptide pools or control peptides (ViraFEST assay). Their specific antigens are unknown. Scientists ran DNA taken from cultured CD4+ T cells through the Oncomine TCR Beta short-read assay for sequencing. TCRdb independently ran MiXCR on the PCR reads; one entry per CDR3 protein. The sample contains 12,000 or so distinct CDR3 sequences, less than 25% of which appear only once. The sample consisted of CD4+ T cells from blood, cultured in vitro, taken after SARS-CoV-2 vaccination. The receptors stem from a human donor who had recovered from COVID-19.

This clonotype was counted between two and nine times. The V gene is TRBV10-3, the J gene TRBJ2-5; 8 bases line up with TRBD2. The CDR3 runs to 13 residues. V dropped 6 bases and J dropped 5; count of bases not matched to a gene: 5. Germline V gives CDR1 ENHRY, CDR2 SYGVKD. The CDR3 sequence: CAIRLTGGETQYF. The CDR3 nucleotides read TGTGCCATCAGACTCACGGGGGGGGAGACCCAGTACTTC.

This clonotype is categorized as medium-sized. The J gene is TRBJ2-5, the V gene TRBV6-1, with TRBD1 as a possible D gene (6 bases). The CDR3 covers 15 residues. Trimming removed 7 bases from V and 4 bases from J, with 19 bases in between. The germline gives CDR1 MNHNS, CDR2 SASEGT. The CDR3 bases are TGTGCCAGCAATCTTTCTCCAGACAGGAGAGAGACCCAGTACTTC. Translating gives CASNLSPDRRETQYF.

CDR3: CASSPAGQGLEKLFF. The CDR3 nucleotides read TGTGCCAGCAGTCCCGCGGGACAGGGGCTTGAAAAACTGTTTTTT. The V gene is TRBV6-2 or TRBV6-3, the J gene TRBJ1-4, with 10 bases aligning to TRBD1. The CDR3 has 15 residues. V shed 5 bases, J shed 7 bases, and the junction held 7 bases outside the gene matches. Per the germline V gene, CDR1 is MNHEY and CDR2 is SVGEGT.

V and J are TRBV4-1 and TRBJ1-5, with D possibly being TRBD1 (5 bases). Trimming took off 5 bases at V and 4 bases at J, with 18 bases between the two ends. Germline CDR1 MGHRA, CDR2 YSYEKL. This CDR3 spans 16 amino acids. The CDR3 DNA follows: TGCGCCAGCAGCATTGGGGGGACCGAATTTAATCAGCCCCAGCATTTT. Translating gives CASSIGGTEFNQPQHF.

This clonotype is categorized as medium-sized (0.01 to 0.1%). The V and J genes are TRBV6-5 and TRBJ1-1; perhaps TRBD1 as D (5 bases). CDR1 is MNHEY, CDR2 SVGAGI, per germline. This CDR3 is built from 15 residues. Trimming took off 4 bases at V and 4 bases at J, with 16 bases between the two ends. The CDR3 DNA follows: TGTGCCAGCAGTTCCCTTGGGGCCGGGGGCACTGAAGCTTTCTTT. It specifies CASSSLGAGGTEAFF.

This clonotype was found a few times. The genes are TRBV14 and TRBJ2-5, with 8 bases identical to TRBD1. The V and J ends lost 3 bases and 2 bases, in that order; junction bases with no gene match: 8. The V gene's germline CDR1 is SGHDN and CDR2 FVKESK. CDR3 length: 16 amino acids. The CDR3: CASSHRTGWGQETQYF. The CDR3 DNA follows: TGTGCCAGCAGCCACAGGACAGGGTGGGGACAAGAGACCCAGTACTTC.

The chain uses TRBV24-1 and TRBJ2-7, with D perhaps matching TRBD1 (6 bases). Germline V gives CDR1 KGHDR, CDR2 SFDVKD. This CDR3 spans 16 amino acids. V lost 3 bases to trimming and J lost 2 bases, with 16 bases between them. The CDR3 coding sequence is TGTGCCACCAGTGATCCTCACAACGACAGGCCCTACGAGCAGTACTTC. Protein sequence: CATSDPHNDRPYEQYF.

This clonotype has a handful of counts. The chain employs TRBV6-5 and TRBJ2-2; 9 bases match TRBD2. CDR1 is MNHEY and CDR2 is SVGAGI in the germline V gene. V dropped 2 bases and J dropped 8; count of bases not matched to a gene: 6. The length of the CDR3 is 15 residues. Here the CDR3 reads CASSYSGRFTGELFF. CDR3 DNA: TGTGCCAGCAGTTACAGCGGGAGGTTCACTGGGGAGCTGTTTTTT.

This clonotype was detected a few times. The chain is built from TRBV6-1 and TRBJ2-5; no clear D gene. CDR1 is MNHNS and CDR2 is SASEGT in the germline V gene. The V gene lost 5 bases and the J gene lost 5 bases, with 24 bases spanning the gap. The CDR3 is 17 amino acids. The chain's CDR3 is CASSKTPAGSQRETQYF. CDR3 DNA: TGTGCCAGCAGTAAAACCCCAGCCGGGTCTCAGAGGGAGACCCAGTACTTC.

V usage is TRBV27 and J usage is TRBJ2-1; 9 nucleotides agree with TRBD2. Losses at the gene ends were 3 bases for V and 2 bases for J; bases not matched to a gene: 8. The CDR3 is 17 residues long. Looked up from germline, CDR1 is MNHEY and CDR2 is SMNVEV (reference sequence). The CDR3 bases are TGTGCCAGCAGTTTCGGTTTGGGCGGGGGGGCCTACAATGAGCAGTTCTTC. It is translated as CASSFGLGGGAYNEQFF.

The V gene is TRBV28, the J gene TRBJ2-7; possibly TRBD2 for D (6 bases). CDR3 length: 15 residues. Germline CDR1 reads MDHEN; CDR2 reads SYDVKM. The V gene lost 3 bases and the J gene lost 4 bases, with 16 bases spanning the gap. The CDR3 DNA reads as TGTGCCAGCAGTTTTGGAGGGGCAGTAAGGTACGAGCAGTACTTC. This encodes CASSFGGAVRYEQYF.

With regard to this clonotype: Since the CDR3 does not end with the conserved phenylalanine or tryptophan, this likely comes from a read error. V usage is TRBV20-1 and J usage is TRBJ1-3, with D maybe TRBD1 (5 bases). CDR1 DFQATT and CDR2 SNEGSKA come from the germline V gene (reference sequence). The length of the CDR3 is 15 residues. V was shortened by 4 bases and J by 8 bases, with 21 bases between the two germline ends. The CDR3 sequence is CSATTPGQGTDTIYS. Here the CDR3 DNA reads TGCAGTGCTACCACCCCGGGGCAGGGCACGGACACCATATATTCT.

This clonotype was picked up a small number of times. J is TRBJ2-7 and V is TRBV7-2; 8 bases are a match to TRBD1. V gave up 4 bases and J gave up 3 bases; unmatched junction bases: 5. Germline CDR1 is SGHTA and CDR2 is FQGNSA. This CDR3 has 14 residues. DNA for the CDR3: TGTGCCAGCAGCTCAAGGACAGGGATCTACGAGCAGTACTTC. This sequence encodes CASSSRTGIYEQYF.

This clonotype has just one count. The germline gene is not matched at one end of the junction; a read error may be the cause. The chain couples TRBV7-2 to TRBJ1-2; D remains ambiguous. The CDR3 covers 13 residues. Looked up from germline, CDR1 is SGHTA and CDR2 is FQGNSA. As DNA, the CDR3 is TGTGCCAGCAGCTTAGGACCTGGCGCTCGCCGCCCCTTT. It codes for CASSLGPGARRPF.

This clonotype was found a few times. This chain's CDR3 is CASKDVTHGYGYTF. As DNA, the CDR3 is TGTGCCAGTAAGGACGTCACCCACGGATATGGCTACACCTTC. The chain is built from TRBV19 and TRBJ1-2; the D is unclear. CDR1 and CDR2 from the germline V gene are LNHDA and SQIVND (reference sequence). Trimming pared 7 bases from V and 5 bases from J, leaving 17 bases between. The CDR3 runs 14 residues.

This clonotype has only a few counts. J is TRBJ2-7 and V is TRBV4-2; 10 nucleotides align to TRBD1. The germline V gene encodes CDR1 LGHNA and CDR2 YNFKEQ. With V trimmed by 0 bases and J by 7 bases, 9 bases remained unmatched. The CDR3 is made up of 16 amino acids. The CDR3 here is CASSQDRRGDRGEQYF. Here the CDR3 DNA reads TGTGCCAGCAGCCAAGATCGTCGTGGGGACAGGGGTGAGCAGTACTTC.

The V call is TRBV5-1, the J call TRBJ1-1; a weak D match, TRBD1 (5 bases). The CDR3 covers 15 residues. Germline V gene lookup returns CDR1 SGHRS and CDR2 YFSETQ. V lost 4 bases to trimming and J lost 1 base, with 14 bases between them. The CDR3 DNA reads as TGCGCCAGCAGCCCAGAAGGGGCCCCGAACACTGAAGCTTTCTTT. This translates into CASSPEGAPNTEAFF.

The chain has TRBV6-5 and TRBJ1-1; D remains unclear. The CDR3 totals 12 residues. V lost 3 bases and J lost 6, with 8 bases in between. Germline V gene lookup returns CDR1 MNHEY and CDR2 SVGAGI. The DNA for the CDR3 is TGTGCCAGCAGTTATCTAGGGTCTGAAGCTTTCTTT. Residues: CASSYLGSEAFF.

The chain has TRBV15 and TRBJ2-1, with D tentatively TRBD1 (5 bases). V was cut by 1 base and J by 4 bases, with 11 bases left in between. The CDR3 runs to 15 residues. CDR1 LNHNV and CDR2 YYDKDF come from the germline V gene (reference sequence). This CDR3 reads CATSRVPDTYNEQFF. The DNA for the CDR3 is TGTGCCACCAGCAGAGTTCCGGACACTTACAATGAGCAGTTCTTC.

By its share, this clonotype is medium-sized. The CDR3 sequence is CASSLETGTGRSPLHF. CDR3 nucleotides: TGCGCCAGCAGCTTGGAAACCGGGACAGGGCGTTCACCCCTCCACTTT. The V and J genes are TRBV5-1 and TRBJ1-6, with 9 positions matching TRBD1. The V gene's germline CDR1 is SGHRS and CDR2 YFSETQ. The CDR3 totals 16 residues. Germline trimming cut 0 bases from V and 9 bases from J; bases unmatched to any gene: 7.